The table lists the clone carrying this T cell receptor (beta chain) with a few counts. The CDR3 is made up of 14 amino acids. With 4 bases clipped from V and 5 bases from J, the junction kept 5 bases outside the gene matches. CDR1 is SEHNR and CDR2 is FQNEAQ in the germline V gene (reference sequence). PCR involved 60 Vbeta and 13 Jbeta primers. Data came from immunoSEQ multiplex PCR; TCRdb stores just in-frame clones and leaves some out. The sample has more than 95,000 clones, around 79% seen once. These data are taken from a study of cytomegalovirus exposure and HLA in healthy donors. This sequence originates from a man aged 55 to 70 in good health and CMV-seropositive. Sequencing was done on a sample of PBMCs. The genes are TRBV7-9 and TRBJ1-2; TRBD1 aligns across 9 bases. CDR3 amino acids: CASSWTGDQYGYTF. The CDR3 DNA reads as TGTGCCAGCAGCTGGACAGGGGATCAATATGGCTACACCTTC.